The 31 T cell receptor beta chains in this list originate from one sample, sequenced in a study of shared clonotypes between healthy human individuals. TCRdb's copy holds only in-frame clones and misses some; the assay was immunoSEQ multiplex PCR. The repertoire has about 2.1 million clones, roughly 91% of them found once; the top ten carry under 2%. CD45RO negativity and positive selection for CCR7 defined naive CD8 cells, a population that excluded terminally differentiated effector memory CD45RA+ cells. The source material was naive CD8+ T cells from PBMCs. The receptor set was obtained from a man aged 18 to 29 in good health. Some clones in this sample may be carry-over from other donors' samples.

The chain recombines TRBV6-5 with TRBJ1-2; no firm D call. The CDR3 spans 11 residues. Germline V gene sequence: CDR1 MNHEY, CDR2 SVGAGI. V lost 4 bases and J 6 bases, leaving 6 bases between the germline ends. As DNA, the CDR3 is TGTGCCAGCAGTTCCCTCAATGGCTACACCTTC. Translation gives CASSSLNGYTF.

This clone has just one count. The rearrangement uses TRBV2 and TRBJ2-2; TRBD2 aligns across 9 bases. This CDR3 has 16 amino acids. The junction had 9 bases not matched to a gene; V was cut back by 6 bases and J by 4 bases. Looked up from germline, CDR1 is SNHLY and CDR2 is FYNNEI. CDR3 nucleotides: TGTGCCAGCAGGCGGGGGGGACTAGCCGCCACCGGGGAGCTGTTTTTT. As protein: CASRRGGLAATGELFF.

V is TRBV28 and J is TRBJ2-3, with TRBD1 matching over 9 bases. Per germline, CDR1 MDHEN and CDR2 SYDVKM. Trimming at V came to 4 bases and at J to 0 bases, leaving 5 bases not matched to a gene. CDR3 length: 16 residues. The CDR3 nucleotides are TGTGCCAGCAGTTCATACAGGGGGCGAAGCACAGATACGCAGTATTTT. Translating gives CASSSYRGRSTDTQYF.

The chain joins TRBV10-3 to TRBJ1-5; D is possibly TRBD1 (5 bases). CDR1 ENHRY and CDR2 SYGVKD come from the germline V gene. Between the trimmed V and J ends, which lost 10 bases and 2 bases, there was a span of 15 bases. The CDR3 has 14 residues. CDR3 coding DNA: TGTGCCACCTCTGGGGAACAGGGCAATCAGCCCCAGCATTTT. It specifies CATSGEQGNQPQHF.

Points on this clone: At one boundary the junction diverges from the germline segment, which might be a read error. The rearrangement uses TRBV7-6 and TRBJ1-1; perhaps TRBD1 as D (6 bases). Germline CDR1 reads SGHVS; CDR2 reads FNYEAQ. The length of the CDR3 is 14 residues. CDR3 residues: CGSAAGAQNTEAFF. Here the CDR3 DNA reads TGCGGATCCGCGGCGGGGGCCCAGAACACTGAAGCTTTCTTT.

The V gene is TRBV27, the J gene TRBJ2-5; 8 nucleotides line up with TRBD1. The DNA end is a closer match to TRBJ2-7, so the J assignment may be wrong. Germline V gene sequence: CDR1 MNHEY, CDR2 SMNVEV (reference sequence). The CDR3 totals 15 residues. The CDR3 spells CASSLAGRGLHEQYF. CDR3 in DNA: TGTGCCAGCAGTTTAGCCGGCAGGGGGCTTCACGAGCAGTACTTC.

As concerns this clone: Other DNA sequences in the same sample also yield this CDR3. The chain carries TRBV27 and TRBJ2-3; no definite D call. The CDR3 length is 14 residues. CDR1 and CDR2 from the germline V gene are MNHEY and SMNVEV (reference sequence). V lost 2 bases, J lost 4 bases, and 10 bases lay in between. CDR3 nucleotides: TGTGCCAGCAGTTTAGGGCGCGGCCCAGATACGCAGTATTTT. It yields the protein CASSLGRGPDTQYF.

This sequence joins TRBV6-1 and TRBJ2-2; the D gene is possibly TRBD2 (6 bases). The CDR3 totals 12 residues. V shed 4 bases and J shed 10 bases, with 10 bases lying between them. CDR1 MNHNS and CDR2 SASEGT come from the germline V gene. CDR3: CASSVRGSELFF. DNA for the CDR3: TGTGCCAGCAGTGTTCGGGGGTCGGAGCTGTTTTTT.

This chain connects TRBV7-9 to TRBJ1-2; 8 bases are shared with TRBD1. Germline CDR1 SEHNR, CDR2 FQNEAQ (reference sequence). The length of the CDR3 is 16 residues. J gave up 2 bases and V 1 base, and 6 bases lay outside the gene matches. The CDR3, as DNA: TGTGCCAGCAGCTTAGACCCGGGACAGGACAACTATGGCTACACCTTC. It is translated as CASSLDPGQDNYGYTF.

This chain uses TRBV19 with TRBJ2-5; 8 nucleotides line up with TRBD2. Looked up from germline, CDR1 is LNHDA and CDR2 is SQIVND (reference sequence). CDR3 length: 14 residues. V was clipped by 5 bases and J by 5 bases; unmatched bases: 7. The CDR3 is CASSARLAWETQYF. The CDR3 region has the DNA TGTGCCAGTAGTGCCCGACTAGCGTGGGAGACCCAGTACTTC.

The CDR3, as DNA: TGTGCCAGCAGAAGGTCGGCAGGGGGCAAAGACGAGCAGTACTTC. It translates to CASRRSAGGKDEQYF. The V gene is TRBV2, the J gene TRBJ2-7, with TRBD1 identical over 8 bases. Germline loops: CDR1 SNHLY, CDR2 FYNNEI. This CDR3 comprises 15 residues. V lost 6 bases, J lost 5 bases, and 12 bases stayed unmatched.

The chain joins TRBV4-3 to TRBJ1-2; TRBD1 might be the D (5 bases). The CDR3 runs to 14 residues. V was cut by 3 bases and J by 8 bases, with 16 bases left in between. Germline CDR1 LGHNA, CDR2 YSLEER. The CDR3 nucleotides read TGCGCCAGCAGCCAGGGACCGGGTACTGGGGGCTACACCTTC. This codes for CASSQGPGTGGYTF.

The V call is TRBV28, the J call TRBJ2-1; 10 nucleotides agree with TRBD2. V lost 9 bases, J lost 3 bases, and 5 bases stayed unmatched. The germline V gene encodes CDR1 MDHEN and CDR2 SYDVKM. This CDR3 region has 14 residues. The CDR3 reads CASSGTSVYNEQFF. The CDR3 region has the DNA TGTGCCAGTTCCGGGACTAGCGTCTACAATGAGCAGTTCTTC. Full variable domain (missing parts from reference TRBV28 and TRBJ2-1): DVKVTQSSRYLVKRTGEKVFLECVQDMDHENMFWYRQDPGLGLRLIYFSYDVKMKEKGDIPEGYSVSREKKERFSLILESASTNQTSMYLCASSGTSVYNEQFFGPGTRLTVL.

The chain employs TRBV27 and TRBJ2-1; D is ambiguous. Trimming stripped 7 bases from V and 2 bases from J, with 12 bases between. Germline V gives CDR1 MNHEY, CDR2 SMNVEV (reference sequence). This CDR3 has 14 residues. The CDR3 DNA reads TGTGCCAGCAATCCAGGTATTCCCTACAATGAGCAGTTCTTC. Amino acid sequence: CASNPGIPYNEQFF.

V and J are TRBV18 and TRBJ2-4; no reliable D call. The CDR3 covers 14 residues. CDR1 is KGHSH and CDR2 is LQKENI in the germline V gene. Trimming left V 4 bases short and J 3 bases short, with 10 bases between. The CDR3 DNA sequence: TGTGCCAGCTCACAGCGAGAAGTCAAAAACATTCAGTACTTC. It encodes CASSQREVKNIQYF.

This chain uses TRBV15 with TRBJ2-1; TRBD1 or TRBD2 may be the D gene (5 bases each). Germline V gene lookup returns CDR1 LNHNV and CDR2 YYDKDF (reference sequence). The CDR3 sequence is 13 residues long. V shed 6 bases and J shed 9 bases, with 15 bases lying between them. CDR3 in amino acids: CATRPEGKGEQFF. CDR3 nucleotide sequence: TGTGCCACCAGGCCCGAGGGGAAAGGTGAGCAGTTCTTC.

This clone was detected a few times. This chain links TRBV4-2 with TRBJ2-2; possibly TRBD2 for D (6 bases). This CDR3 has 18 amino acids. Germline V gene sequence: CDR1 LGHNA, CDR2 YNFKEQ. Trimming stripped 2 bases from V and 7 bases from J, with 23 bases between. The CDR3: CASSQNPGASDKVGELFF. The CDR3 coding sequence is TGTGCCAGCAGCCAAAACCCTGGGGCTAGCGATAAGGTCGGGGAGCTGTTTTTT.

The chain employs TRBV4-3 and TRBJ2-2, with D unclear. This CDR3 comprises 16 residues. Germline V gives CDR1 LGHNA, CDR2 YSLEER. Trimming cost V 2 bases and J 3 bases, with 13 bases left between them. The CDR3 DNA is TGCGCCAGCAGCCAAAGGGCTCTAGAGTACACCGGGGAGCTGTTTTTT. This translates into CASSQRALEYTGELFF.

On this clone: Within the sample, other DNA sequences also encode this same CDR3. The V call is TRBV7-9, the J call TRBJ2-7, with D possibly matching TRBD2 (5 bases). Germline CDR1 SEHNR, CDR2 FQNEAQ (reference sequence). The CDR3 loop spans 14 amino acids. Trimming took 0 bases from V and 3 from J, leaving 9 bases between them. This chain's CDR3 is CASSLALTSYEQYF. DNA of the CDR3: TGTGCCAGCAGCTTAGCGTTAACTAGCTACGAGCAGTACTTC. Combining the CDR3 with reference TRBV7-9 and TRBJ2-7 gives the whole variable domain DTGVSQNPRHKITKRGQNVTFRCDPISEHNRLYWYRQTLGQGPEFLTYFQNEAQLEKSRLLSDRFSAERPKGSFSTLEIQRTEQGDSAMYLCASSLALTSYEQYFGPGTRLTVT.

The chain recombines TRBV11-2 with TRBJ1-5; weak D call: TRBD1 (5 bases). Trimming pared 5 bases from V and 7 bases from J, leaving 18 bases between. Germline V lookup: CDR1 SGHAT, CDR2 FQNNGV. The CDR3 contains 15 residues. The CDR3 here is CASSLNGGREQPQHF. The CDR3, as DNA: TGTGCCAGCAGCCTAAACGGGGGAAGAGAACAGCCCCAGCATTTT.

This chain connects TRBV27 to TRBJ1-6; maybe TRBD1 (5 bases). Germline V CDR1 and CDR2: MNHEY, SMNVEV (reference sequence). V lost 5 bases and J 14 bases, leaving 22 bases between the germline ends. CDR3 size: 15 residues. The CDR3: CASSGPLGGQNSLHF. DNA for the CDR3: TGTGCCAGCAGTGGCCCTTTGGGGGGTCAAAACTCCCTCCACTTT.

The chain combines TRBV27 with TRBJ2-7; tentative D call: TRBD1 (6 bases). The length of the CDR3 is 14 residues. Germline assignment: CDR1 MNHEY and CDR2 SMNVEV (reference sequence). V lost 7 bases and J lost 3, with 16 bases in between. The CDR3 sequence is CASTQRQGHYEQYF. As DNA, the CDR3 is TGTGCCAGCACTCAGCGCCAGGGGCACTACGAGCAGTACTTC.

V and J are TRBV2 and TRBJ1-2; 7 bases map to TRBD1. The CDR3 extends over 15 amino acids. Germline CDR1 SNHLY, CDR2 FYNNEI. J was trimmed by 1 base and V by 6 bases; bases with no gene match: 8. The CDR3 DNA reads TGTGCCAGCAGAGAGGGACAGAATTTTAACTATGGCTACACCTTC. It is translated as CASREGQNFNYGYTF.

J is TRBJ1-1 and V is TRBV6-5, with TRBD1 matching 7 bases. V lost 6 bases to trimming and J lost 7 bases; unmatched junction nucleotides: 8. Germline loops: CDR1 MNHEY, CDR2 SVGAGI. This CDR3 contains 13 residues. Here the CDR3 reads CASRTRGFVEAFF. DNA for the CDR3: TGTGCCAGCAGAACCAGGGGGTTTGTTGAAGCTTTCTTT.

V and J are TRBV27 and TRBJ2-1; 8 nucleotides align to TRBD2. The V segment lost 1 base and the J segment 8 bases; nucleotides outside the gene matches: 13. Per the germline V gene, CDR1 is MNHEY and CDR2 is SMNVEV (reference sequence). This CDR3 has 17 amino acids. The CDR3: CASSLYRSGGPSDEQFF. The CDR3 coding sequence is TGTGCCAGCAGTTTATATAGGTCGGGAGGGCCCAGCGATGAGCAGTTCTTC.

The V call is TRBV27, the J call TRBJ2-7; D unresolved. Germline CDR1 MNHEY, CDR2 SMNVEV (reference sequence). The CDR3 totals 11 residues. With 3 bases removed from V and 5 bases from J, the gap between germline ends came to 5 bases. CDR3 bases: TGTGCCAGCAGTTTTAGCAACGAGCAGTACTTC. Protein sequence: CASSFSNEQYF.

The rearrangement links TRBV27 to TRBJ2-3; weak D call: TRBD2 (6 bases). Germline V lookup: CDR1 MNHEY, CDR2 SMNVEV (reference sequence). This CDR3 comprises 14 residues. Deletions cut 5 bases from V and 0 bases from J, with 9 bases between. The CDR3 region is CASSPGDSTDTQYF. Here the CDR3 DNA reads TGTGCCAGCAGTCCGGGGGACAGCACAGATACGCAGTATTTT.

The chain uses TRBV5-1 and TRBJ2-3; 10 bases are a match to TRBD2. Per germline, CDR1 SGHRS and CDR2 YFSETQ. This CDR3 contains 20 residues. Trimming cost V 0 bases and J 1 base; bases outside gene matches: 14. The DNA for the CDR3 is TGCGCCAGCAGCTTGGAGCCAGCGGGAGGGTTACTGGAGGGCACAGATACGCAGTATTTT. Its protein is CASSLEPAGGLLEGTDTQYF. Full variable domain (remainder filled in from reference TRBV5-1 and TRBJ2-3): KAGVTQTPRYLIKTRGQQVTLSCSPISGHRSVSWYQQTPGQGLQFLFEYFSETQRNKGNFPGRFSGRQFSNSRSEMNVSTLELGDSALYLCASSLEPAGGLLEGTDTQYFGPGTRLTVL.

V gene TRBV9 combines with J gene TRBJ2-1; 8 bases map to TRBD1. There are 17 residues in the CDR3. The V segment lost 2 bases and the J segment 5 bases; nucleotides outside the gene matches: 12. Germline CDR1 is SGDLS and CDR2 is YYNGEE. The CDR3 DNA reads as TGTGCCAGCAGCGTTACCCTACGGACAGGGAGAAACAATGAGCAGTTCTTC. It yields the protein CASSVTLRTGRNNEQFF.

The chain combines TRBV4-1 with TRBJ1-4; D is undetermined. This CDR3 has 15 residues. The germline V gene encodes CDR1 MGHRA and CDR2 YSYEKL. The V gene lost 1 base and the J gene lost 8 bases, with 14 bases spanning the gap. As DNA, the CDR3 is TGCGCCAGCAGCCAAGTGGGTTCTCGAAGGGAAAAACTGTTTTTT. Amino acid sequence: CASSQVGSRREKLFF.

The chain joins TRBV4-2 to TRBJ2-2; D remains unclear. There are 12 residues in the CDR3. V was shortened by 4 bases and J by 7 bases, with 7 bases between the two germline ends. CDR1 and CDR2 from the germline V gene are LGHNA and YNFKEQ. CDR3 DNA: TGTGCCAGCAGCCTGTCCCGCGGGGAGCTGTTTTTT. Protein sequence: CASSLSRGELFF.